These T cell receptor beta chains were read from a single sample in a study of blood T cells in healthy people across ages. From the 5' RACE reads, TCRdb called clonotypes with MiXCR, one entry per CDR3 protein. The table records about 650,000 distinct CDR3 sequences, around 52% of them present only once. Specimen: blood. The receptors were sampled from an elderly woman in good health. Both conserved end residues are part of each CDR3. Fields, in order: J gene, clone size, V gene, D gene, CDR3 protein, CDR3 DNA. D genes are given only for firm matches. Not every row has a clone size; where given, it reads once, few, many or a size class.

j_gene: TRBJ1-2
abundance: NA
v_gene: TRBV4-3
d_gene: NA
CDR3aa: CASSQDGGPFYGYTF
CDR3nt: TGCGCCAGCAGCCAAGATGGAGGACCTTTTTATGGCTACACCTTC

j_gene: TRBJ2-5
abundance: NA
v_gene: TRBV7-2
d_gene: TRBD2
CDR3aa: CASSPLAGGLGTQYF
CDR3nt: TGTGCCAGCAGCCCCCTAGCGGGAGGGTTGGGGACCCAGTACTTC

j_gene: TRBJ2-1
abundance: NA
v_gene: TRBV7-9
d_gene: TRBD2
CDR3aa: CASSYRLAGDGRPPETQFF
CDR3nt: TGTGCCAGCAGCTATCGACTAGCGGGAGACGGGCGTCCCCCGGAGACCCAGTTCTTC

j_gene: TRBJ2-3
abundance: NA
v_gene: TRBV28
d_gene: NA
CDR3aa: CASIDGRGTDTQYF
CDR3nt: TGTGCCAGCATCGACGGACGAGGCACAGATACGCAGTATTTT

j_gene: TRBJ1-1
abundance: few
v_gene: TRBV20-1
d_gene: TRBD1
CDR3aa: CSAGDRGVEAFF
CDR3nt: TGCAGTGCAGGGGACAGGGGGGTGGAAGCTTTCTTT

j_gene: TRBJ2-2
abundance: NA
v_gene: TRBV7-3
d_gene: TRBD2
CDR3aa: CASSRGTSGGTGELFF
CDR3nt: TGTGCCAGCAGCAGAGGGACTAGCGGGGGTACCGGGGAGCTGTTTTTT

j_gene: TRBJ1-2
abundance: NA
v_gene: TRBV20-1
d_gene: NA
CDR3aa: CSARSTVNYGYTF
CDR3nt: TGCAGTGCTCGCTCGACAGTAAACTATGGCTACACCTTC

j_gene: TRBJ1-2
abundance: NA
v_gene: TRBV10-3
d_gene: NA
CDR3aa: CAISGWQQDGYTF
CDR3nt: TGTGCCATCAGTGGGTGGCAGCAAGATGGCTACACCTTC

j_gene: TRBJ2-1
abundance: few
v_gene: TRBV5-1
d_gene: NA
CDR3aa: CASSLQLPNEQFF
CDR3nt: TGCGCCAGCAGCTTGCAATTACCCAATGAGCAGTTCTTC

j_gene: TRBJ2-1
abundance: NA
v_gene: TRBV7-9
d_gene: NA
CDR3aa: CASSLSVPPEQFF
CDR3nt: TGTGCCAGCAGTCTGAGCGTGCCCCCGGAGCAGTTCTTC

j_gene: TRBJ2-1
abundance: many
v_gene: TRBV10-3
d_gene: NA
CDR3aa: CAISDWRDEQFF
CDR3nt: TGTGCCATCAGTGATTGGAGGGACGAGCAGTTCTTC

j_gene: TRBJ2-7
abundance: NA
v_gene: TRBV3-1
d_gene: TRBD2
CDR3aa: CASSQDFGGGREQYF
CDR3nt: TGTGCCAGCAGCCAAGACTTCGGGGGGGGCCGGGAGCAGTACTTC

j_gene: TRBJ2-7
abundance: NA
v_gene: TRBV20-1
d_gene: TRBD2
CDR3aa: CSARDTTSGRRIFKYEQYF
CDR3nt: TGCAGTGCTAGAGATACGACTAGCGGGAGGAGGATATTCAAGTACGAGCAGTACTTC

j_gene: TRBJ2-7
abundance: NA
v_gene: TRBV6-2/TRBV6-3
d_gene: NA
CDR3aa: CASIYSDSYEQYF
CDR3nt: TGTGCCAGCATTTACTCTGACAGCTACGAGCAGTACTTC

j_gene: TRBJ2-3
abundance: NA
v_gene: TRBV11-2
d_gene: NA
CDR3aa: CASSLDPGSRTDTQYF
CDR3nt: TGTGCCAGCAGCTTAGATCCGGGAAGCCGCACAGATACGCAGTATTTT

j_gene: TRBJ2-1
abundance: NA
v_gene: TRBV2
d_gene: NA
CDR3aa: CASSSRQFSEQFF
CDR3nt: TGTGCCAGCAGTTCTAGACAGTTCTCCGAGCAGTTCTTC

j_gene: TRBJ2-7
abundance: NA
v_gene: TRBV4-3
d_gene: TRBD1
CDR3aa: CASSPTRGGGYEQYF
CDR3nt: TGCGCCAGCAGCCCCACCCGAGGGGGCGGATACGAGCAGTACTTC

j_gene: TRBJ1-2
abundance: few
v_gene: TRBV6-2/TRBV6-3
d_gene: TRBD1
CDR3aa: CASRLGQGIQGYTF
CDR3nt: TGTGCCAGCAGACTCGGACAGGGGATTCAAGGCTACACCTTC

j_gene: TRBJ1-6
abundance: once
v_gene: TRBV28
d_gene: NA
CDR3aa: CASTQTGSSNSPLHF
CDR3nt: TGTGCCAGCACCCAAACAGGCAGCTCAAATTCACCCCTCCACTTT

j_gene: TRBJ2-4
abundance: NA
v_gene: TRBV15
d_gene: NA
CDR3aa: CATSFGRGNTKNIQYF
CDR3nt: TGTGCCACCAGCTTCGGACGGGGCAACACCAAAAACATTCAGTACTTC

j_gene: TRBJ1-1
abundance: NA
v_gene: TRBV20-1
d_gene: TRBD1
CDR3aa: CSASFPRGRDTEAFF
CDR3nt: TGCAGTGCTAGTTTCCCCAGGGGGCGGGACACTGAAGCTTTCTTT

j_gene: TRBJ2-3
abundance: many
v_gene: TRBV5-1
d_gene: NA
CDR3aa: CASSLGLNTDTQYF
CDR3nt: TGCGCCAGCAGCCTGGGACTCAACACAGATACGCAGTATTTT

j_gene: TRBJ2-5
abundance: NA
v_gene: TRBV24-1
d_gene: NA
CDR3aa: CATGAGDQETQYF
CDR3nt: TGTGCCACGGGAGCAGGGGATCAGGAGACCCAGTACTTC

j_gene: TRBJ2-7
abundance: NA
v_gene: TRBV3-1
d_gene: NA
CDR3aa: CASSQVSRGPLYEQYF
CDR3nt: TGTGCCAGCAGCCAAGTCAGTAGAGGGCCACTCTACGAGCAGTACTTC

j_gene: TRBJ2-2
abundance: NA
v_gene: TRBV5-1
d_gene: TRBD1
CDR3aa: CASSLTPDRGVAGELFF
CDR3nt: TGCGCCAGCAGCTTAACCCCGGACAGGGGGGTAGCCGGGGAGCTGTTTTTT

j_gene: TRBJ2-4
abundance: many
v_gene: TRBV28
d_gene: TRBD2
CDR3aa: CASSPPRPAGGQNIQYF
CDR3nt: TGTGCCAGCAGCCCCCCGCGCCCAGCGGGGGGGCAAAACATTCAGTACTTC

j_gene: TRBJ1-6
abundance: few
v_gene: TRBV6-1
d_gene: NA
CDR3aa: CASNGGGAKGNSPLHF
CDR3nt: TGTGCCAGCAATGGGGGGGGCGCGAAGGGCAATTCACCCCTCCACTTT

j_gene: TRBJ2-3
abundance: NA
v_gene: TRBV5-1
d_gene: NA
CDR3aa: CASSLRGVGTDTQYF
CDR3nt: TGCGCCAGCAGCTTGCGAGGGGTAGGCACAGATACGCAGTATTTT

j_gene: TRBJ2-4
abundance: many
v_gene: TRBV29-1
d_gene: NA
CDR3aa: CSVDGGSDIQYF
CDR3nt: TGCAGCGTTGATGGCGGGTCGGACATTCAGTACTTC

j_gene: TRBJ2-5
abundance: NA
v_gene: TRBV7-9
d_gene: NA
CDR3aa: CASSLALGTGETQYF
CDR3nt: TGTGCCAGCAGCTTAGCCTTGGGGACTGGGGAGACCCAGTACTTC

j_gene: TRBJ2-7
abundance: NA
v_gene: TRBV5-1
d_gene: TRBD1
CDR3aa: CASSLGQGTNEQYF
CDR3nt: TGCGCCAGCAGCTTGGGACAGGGGACGAACGAGCAGTACTTC

j_gene: TRBJ2-6
abundance: NA
v_gene: TRBV4-1
d_gene: NA
CDR3aa: CASRGWRSGANVLTF
CDR3nt: TGCGCCAGCAGGGGCTGGCGGTCTGGGGCCAACGTCCTGACTTTC

j_gene: TRBJ1-4
abundance: NA
v_gene: TRBV7-2
d_gene: NA
CDR3aa: CASSLGAGSPDEKLFF
CDR3nt: TGTGCCAGCAGCTTAGGCGCAGGTTCTCCTGATGAAAAACTGTTTTTT

j_gene: TRBJ2-7
abundance: NA
v_gene: TRBV12-3/TRBV12-4
d_gene: NA
CDR3aa: CASSLSRDDYEQYF
CDR3nt: TGTGCCAGCAGTTTGTCAAGGGATGACTACGAGCAGTACTTC

j_gene: TRBJ2-1
abundance: NA
v_gene: TRBV9
d_gene: NA
CDR3aa: CASSNAGLEYNEQFF
CDR3nt: TGTGCCAGCTCCAATGCGGGACTGGAATACAATGAGCAGTTCTTC

j_gene: TRBJ2-7
abundance: NA
v_gene: TRBV11-2
d_gene: TRBD2
CDR3aa: CASSLSFRGTSGNEQYF
CDR3nt: TGTGCCAGCAGCTTATCTTTTCGGGGAACTAGCGGGAACGAGCAGTACTTC

j_gene: TRBJ1-5
abundance: many
v_gene: TRBV7-2
d_gene: NA
CDR3aa: CASSLGEGRRQHF
CDR3nt: TGTGCCAGCAGCTTAGGAGAGGGGCGCCGGCAGCATTTT

j_gene: TRBJ1-1
abundance: NA
v_gene: TRBV2
d_gene: NA
CDR3aa: CASSAQSNTEAFF
CDR3nt: TGTGCCAGCAGCGCCCAGAGCAACACTGAAGCTTTCTTT

j_gene: TRBJ1-1
abundance: NA
v_gene: TRBV28
d_gene: NA
CDR3aa: CASSFRDLGTEAFF
CDR3nt: TGTGCCAGCAGTTTCAGGGATTTGGGCACTGAAGCTTTCTTT

j_gene: TRBJ1-5
abundance: NA
v_gene: TRBV30
d_gene: NA
CDR3aa: CAWSRQANQPQHF
CDR3nt: TGTGCCTGGAGTAGACAGGCCAATCAGCCCCAGCATTTT

j_gene: TRBJ2-5
abundance: few
v_gene: TRBV6-2/TRBV6-3
d_gene: NA
CDR3aa: CASSPRTTQETQYF
CDR3nt: TGTGCCAGCAGTCCTCGGACTACCCAAGAGACCCAGTACTTC

j_gene: TRBJ2-1
abundance: many
v_gene: TRBV5-1
d_gene: TRBD2
CDR3aa: CASSLDLAGVGYNEQFF
CDR3nt: TGCGCCAGCAGCTTGGACCTAGCGGGCGTAGGCTACAATGAGCAGTTCTTC